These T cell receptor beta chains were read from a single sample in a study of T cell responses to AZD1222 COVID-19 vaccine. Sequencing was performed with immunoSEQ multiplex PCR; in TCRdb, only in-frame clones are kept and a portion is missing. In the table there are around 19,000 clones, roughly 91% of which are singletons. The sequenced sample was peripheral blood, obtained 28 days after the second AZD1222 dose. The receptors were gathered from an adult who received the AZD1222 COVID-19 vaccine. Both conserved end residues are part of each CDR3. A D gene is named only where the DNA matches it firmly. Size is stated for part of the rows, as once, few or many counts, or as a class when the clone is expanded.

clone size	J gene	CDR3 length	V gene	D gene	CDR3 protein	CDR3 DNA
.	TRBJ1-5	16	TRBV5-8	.	CASSLGGSYSNQPQHF	TGTGCCAGCAGCTTGGGGGGGTCCTATAGCAATCAGCCCCAGCATTTT
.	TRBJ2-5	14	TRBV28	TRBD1	CASSGDRGWETQYF	TGTGCCAGCAGTGGGGACAGGGGTTGGGAGACCCAGTACTTC
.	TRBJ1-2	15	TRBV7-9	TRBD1	CASSSPGQGAYGYTF	TGTGCCAGCAGCTCGCCGGGACAGGGGGCGTACGGCTACACCTTC
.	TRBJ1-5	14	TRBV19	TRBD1	CASSMGRGRQPQHF	TGTGCCAGTAGTATGGGGAGGGGGCGTCAGCCCCAGCATTTT
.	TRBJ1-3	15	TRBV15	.	CATSRDLGSGNTIYF	TGTGCCACCAGCAGAGACCTGGGGTCTGGAAACACCATATATTTT
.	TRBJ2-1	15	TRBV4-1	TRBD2	CASSPSGSRGNEQFF	TGCGCCAGCAGCCCTAGCGGGTCCCGTGGGAATGAGCAGTTCTTC
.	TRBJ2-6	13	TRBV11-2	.	CASTSSGANVLTF	TGTGCCAGCACGAGCTCTGGGGCCAACGTCCTGACTTTC
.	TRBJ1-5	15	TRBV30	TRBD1	CAWGRGMFSNQPQHF	TGTGCCTGGGGCAGGGGGATGTTTAGCAATCAGCCCCAGCATTTT
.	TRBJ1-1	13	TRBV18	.	CASSPNSNTEAFF	TGTGCCAGCTCACCAAACTCGAACACTGAAGCTTTCTTT
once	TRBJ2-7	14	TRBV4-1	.	CASSQAQAGYEQYF	TGCGCCAGCAGCCAAGCACAGGCGGGCTACGAGCAGTACTTC
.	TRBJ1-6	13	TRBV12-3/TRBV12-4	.	CASSLEGNSPLHF	TGTGCCAGCAGTTTAGAGGGGAATTCACCCCTCCACTTT
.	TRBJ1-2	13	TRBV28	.	CASSLGRAGGYTF	TGTGCCAGCAGTCTTGGCAGGGCGGGTGGCTACACCTTC
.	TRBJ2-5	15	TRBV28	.	CASSLQDYNQETQYF	TGTGCCAGCAGTTTACAGGACTATAACCAAGAGACCCAGTACTTC
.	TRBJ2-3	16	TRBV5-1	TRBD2	CASSFLAGGPTDTQYF	TGCGCCAGCAGCTTCCTAGCGGGAGGGCCCACAGATACGCAGTATTTT
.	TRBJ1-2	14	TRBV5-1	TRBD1	CANSEQGAQFGYTF	TGCGCCAACAGCGAGCAGGGGGCCCAATTTGGCTACACCTTC
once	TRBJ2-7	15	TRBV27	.	CASRLSGTALLEQYF	TGTGCCAGCAGATTATCAGGGACTGCACTCCTCGAGCAGTACTTC